Listed here are 2 T cell receptor beta chains from one sample, sequenced in a study of blood T cell repertoires in COVID-19 (dated by TCRdb to the early 2020s). Libraries were constructed by the immunoSEQ multiplex PCR assay. TCRdb retrieved this table from immuneACCESS and kept in-frame rearrangements only. Not all clones are present; in checked studies, unresolved V genes account for under half, and no reason is known for the remainder. Present in this sample are about 240,000 clones, about nine tenths of which were seen just once. The ten largest clonotypes hold 6.2% of the sample. The sample taken for sequencing was peripheral blood. The source is a man aged 55 to 69 with acute or convalescent COVID-19.

The chain is built from TRBV3-1 (or the pseudogene TRBV3-2) and TRBJ2-7, with D unresolved. Germline V lookup: CDR1 LGHDT, CDR2 YNNKEL (reference sequence). The CDR3 sequence is 13 residues long. V dropped 0 bases and J dropped 3 bases, with 6 bases sitting between them. The CDR3 is CASSQERGYEQYF. The CDR3 DNA is TGTGCCAGCAGCCAAGAACGAGGCTACGAGCAGTACTTC.

V and J are TRBV19 and TRBJ1-1, with D uncertain. The CDR3 is made up of 15 amino acids. V was shortened by 3 bases and J by 0 bases, with 11 bases between the two germline ends. Germline V gene lookup returns CDR1 LNHDA and CDR2 SQIVND (reference sequence). DNA of the CDR3: TGTGCCAGTAGTATCATATCGCAGTTGAACACTGAAGCTTTCTTT. It yields the protein CASSIISQLNTEAFF. Full variable domain (remainder filled in from reference TRBV19 and TRBJ1-1): DGGITQSPKYLFRKEGQNVTLSCEQNLNHDAMYWYRQDPGQGLRLIYYSQIVNDFQKGDIAEGYSVSREKKESFPLTVTSAQKNPTAFYLCASSIISQLNTEAFFGQGTRLTVV.